These T cell receptor beta chains were read from a single sample in a study of patients and donors after allogeneic stem cell transplantation. TCRdb processed the RT-PCR reads anew with MiXCR; each CDR3 protein has one entry. The data show about 160,000 distinct CDR3 sequences, 24% seen once. The sample was blood, either unsorted or a sorted T cell fraction (not recorded which). These receptors were collected from a human donor who was either an allogeneic HSCT recipient or a stem cell or donor lymphocyte infusion donor (not recorded which). It is not recorded whose cells these are; they may come from a transplant donor. The CDR3 runs from the conserved cysteine through the conserved F or W. A D gene is named only where the DNA matches it firmly. Size values are once, few and many counts, or a class for expanded clones, and some rows have none.

- TRBJ1-1 TRBV21-1 - TGTGCCAGCAGCATCTGGATCACCTTGCCAACTGAAGCTTTCTTT CASSIWITLPTEAFF
few TRBJ2-7 TRBV5-1 TRBD1 TGCGCCAGCAGCGGGACAGCCTCACAAACCTACGAGCAGTACTTC CASSGTASQTYEQYF
few TRBJ1-3 TRBV24-1 - TGTGCCACCAGTGATTTGCAGAGGACCCCTGGAAACACCATATATTTT CATSDLQRTPGNTIYF
- TRBJ2-1 TRBV29-1 TRBD2 TGCAGCGTTGGTGTGCCGGGAGGGCCCTTGGGTGAGCAGTTCTTC CSVGVPGGPLGEQFF
few TRBJ1-5 TRBV19 - TGTGCCAGTACCCAAGGGGTCCAGCCCCAGCATTTT CASTQGVQPQHF
- TRBJ2-7 TRBV12-3/TRBV12-4 - TGTGCCAGCAGTTTGTTGTCAGTCTTCTACGAGCAGTACTTC CASSLLSVFYEQYF
- TRBJ1-5 TRBV7-9 - TGTGCCAGCAGCTTAGCGACCCAGCCCCAGCATTTT CASSLATQPQHF
few TRBJ1-5 TRBV4-2 - TGTGCCAGCAGCCCTTCTACCAGGGCCACGGGCAATCAGCCCCAGCATTTT CASSPSTRATGNQPQHF
few TRBJ2-7 TRBV6-6 - TGTGCCAGCAGTCCAGGGCAGGAATACGAGCAGTACTTC CASSPGQEYEQYF
- TRBJ2-3 TRBV7-9 - TGTGCCAGCAGCCAACACAGGGATACGCAGTATTTT CASSQHRDTQYF
- TRBJ2-3 TRBV7-2 - TGTGCCAGCAGCTTAGAGATCGGAAGAGATACGCAGTATTTT CASSLEIGRDTQYF
few TRBJ1-5 TRBV12-3/TRBV12-4 - TGTGCCAGCAGCTCTGGAGACGGCAATCAGCCCCAGCATTTT CASSSGDGNQPQHF
few TRBJ1-2 TRBV3-1 - TGTGCCAGCAGCGGGTATAGAAATGGCTACACCTTC CASSGYRNGYTF
once TRBJ2-1 TRBV7-9 - TGTGCCAGCAGCTTAGTGGGCAGGAGGGGCCTCTACAATGAGCAGTTCTTC CASSLVGRRGLYNEQFF
few TRBJ2-1 TRBV7-2 TRBD1 TGTGCCAGCAGCGCGGACAGGGTTTTAGATGAGCAGTTCTTC CASSADRVLDEQFF
- TRBJ1-5 TRBV4-2 - TGTGCCAGCAGCCAAGACGCGGGTGACAATCAGCCCCAGCATTTT CASSQDAGDNQPQHF
- TRBJ2-7 TRBV25-1 - TGTGCCAGCAGTGACCTCAACTCCTTCTACGAGCAGTACTTC CASSDLNSFYEQYF
few TRBJ2-7 TRBV6-2/TRBV6-3 - TGTGCCAGCAGTTGGGGACTCAGAGGAGAGCAGTACTTC CASSWGLRGEQYF
- TRBJ2-3 TRBV20-1 TRBD2 TGCAGTGCTAGGGTGACTAGCGGGAGGGCCCCAGATACGCAGTATTTT CSARVTSGRAPDTQYF
few TRBJ1-1 TRBV7-3 TRBD1 TGTGCCAGCAGACCGGGACAGATGAACACTGAAGCTTTCTTT CASRPGQMNTEAFF
many TRBJ1-3 TRBV3-1 - TGTGCCAGCAGCCATCAGAGGACCTCTGGAAACACCATATATTTT CASSHQRTSGNTIYF
- TRBJ2-7 TRBV27 - TGTGCCAGCAGTCCCCGGATGGGCCTCTCCTACGAGCAGTACTTC CASSPRMGLSYEQYF
few TRBJ1-5 TRBV4-3 - TGCGCCAGCAGCCAAGAATGGGCAGGCAATCAGCCCCAGCATTTT CASSQEWAGNQPQHF
few TRBJ2-7 TRBV27 - TGTGCCAGCAGGAGGGGGACGTTGAATCACCTGGACGAGCAGTACTTC CASRRGTLNHLDEQYF
- TRBJ2-7 TRBV5-6 - TGTGCCAGCAGCGAAGGCCCTGACTACGAGCAGTACTTC CASSEGPDYEQYF
- TRBJ2-1 TRBV20-1 - TGCAGTGCCGAGGAAAATAAAAACTCCTACAATGAGCAGTTCTTC CSAEENKNSYNEQFF
few TRBJ1-1 TRBV11-1 TRBD1 TGTGCCAGCAGCGGGGAGCCAGGGGGCGCGACTGAAGCTTTCTTT CASSGEPGGATEAFF
- TRBJ1-2 TRBV12-3/TRBV12-4 - TGTGCCAGCAGTTCTAGACAGGCACTTAACTATGGCTACACCTTC CASSSRQALNYGYTF
- TRBJ1-2 TRBV7-9 - TGTGCCAGCCGCTTAGTGGGACCGACGGAAGAAGGCTACACCTTC CASRLVGPTEEGYTF
- TRBJ2-2 TRBV12-3/TRBV12-4 - TGTGCCAGCAGTTTAGTCCCGTCCGGGGAGCTGTTTTTT CASSLVPSGELFF
- TRBJ2-7 TRBV20-1 - TGCAGTGCTAGACCGGGCCGAACCTACGAGCAGTACTTC CSARPGRTYEQYF
few TRBJ1-1 TRBV9 - TGTGCCAGCAGCGAGGGGACTGAAGCTTTCTTT CASSEGTEAFF
- TRBJ2-7 TRBV10-3 TRBD1 TGTGCCATCAGAGAACGGGACAGGGGGTACGAGCAGTACTTC CAIRERDRGYEQYF
- TRBJ1-1 TRBV2 - TGTGCCAGCAGAGACAGGAACACTGAAGCTTTCTTT CASRDRNTEAFF
- TRBJ1-1 TRBV6-6 - TGTGCCAGCAGTGAAAATATGAACACTGAAGCTTTCTTT CASSENMNTEAFF
few TRBJ2-1 TRBV7-2 TRBD2 TGTGCCAGCAGCCTAGGACGTGCGGGGGATGAGCAGTTCTTC CASSLGRAGDEQFF
- TRBJ2-2 TRBV20-1 TRBD1 TGCAGTGCCAGGGGGCCAGCGTGGACCGGGGAGCTGTTTTTT CSARGPAWTGELFF
- TRBJ1-4 TRBV6-5 - TGTGCCAGCAGTTACGGCAGACCGAGAACTAATGAAAAACTGTTTTTT CASSYGRPRTNEKLFF
- TRBJ1-6 TRBV20-1 - TGCAGTGCTAGAGCCCCCAATTCACCCCTCCACTTT CSARAPNSPLHF
few TRBJ2-1 TRBV12-3/TRBV12-4 - TGTGCCAGCAGTTTCGGTCTAACCTACAATGAGCAGTTCTTC CASSFGLTYNEQFF